The 17 T cell receptor beta chains below all came from one sample that was sequenced in a study of T cells after yellow fever vaccination. From the 5' RACE reads, TCRdb called clonotypes with MiXCR, one entry per CDR3 protein. The sample shows around 350,000 distinct CDR3 sequences, roughly 11% of them seen only once. The sample in question was PBMCs, obtained on the day of the first yellow fever vaccination. The receptor set was obtained from a man younger than 30 who received the YFV17D yellow fever vaccine.

The chain carries TRBV4-2 and TRBJ2-3, with 13 bases fitting TRBD2. The V gene's germline CDR1 is LGHNA and CDR2 YNFKEQ. J lost 1 base, V lost 5 bases, and 3 bases had no gene match. This CDR3 is 16 amino acids long. The CDR3 region is CASSKGLAGRTDTQYF. CDR3 DNA: TGTGCCAGCAGCAAGGGACTAGCGGGGCGCACAGATACGCAGTATTTT.

In this sample, this clonotype turned up a few times. V usage is TRBV4-1 and J usage is TRBJ1-5; 7 nucleotides line up with TRBD1. Losses at the gene ends were 4 bases for V and 7 bases for J; bases not matched to a gene: 7. The CDR3 runs 14 residues. From germline, CDR1 is MGHRA and CDR2 YSYEKL. The CDR3 loop is CASSLNRGVQPQHF. The CDR3 coding sequence is TGCGCCAGCAGCCTAAACAGGGGAGTACAGCCCCAGCATTTT.

This chain connects TRBV10-3 to TRBJ1-3; the D gene is possibly TRBD1 (6 bases). The germline V gene has CDR1 ENHRY and CDR2 SYGVKD. V lost 7 bases and J 3 bases, leaving 16 bases between the germline ends. The CDR3 is 15 residues long. CDR3 DNA: TGTGCCATCAAAGAGCGGGGGCTCATTGGAAACACCATATATTTT. Its translation is CAIKERGLIGNTIYF.

This clonotype appeared a single time. This sequence joins TRBV3-1 and TRBJ2-5; no clear D gene. V shed 1 base and J shed 6 bases, with 3 bases lying between them. Germline V gene data show CDR1 as LGHDT and CDR2 as YNNKEL (reference sequence). CDR3 length equals 11 residues. In nucleotides, the CDR3 is TGTGCCAGCAGCCAAGGGCAGACCCAGTACTTC. Its protein product is CASSQGQTQYF.

Notes on this clonotype: At one of its ends the junction is not consistent with the germline gene, which may arise from a read error. The gene calls are TRBV7-2 and TRBJ2-3, with D hard to call. CDR1 and CDR2 from the germline V gene are SGHTA and FQGNSA. This CDR3 contains 14 residues. CDR3 nucleotides: TGTGCCAGCAGCTTAGCCCCCGGCACAGATACGAAGTATTTT. This codes for CASSLAPGTDTKYF. The full variable domain, its missing parts supplied by reference TRBV7-2 and TRBJ2-3, is GAGVSQSPSNKVTEKGKDVELRCDPISGHTALYWYRQSLGQGLEFLIYFQGNSAPDKSGLPSDRFSAERTGGSVSTLTIQRTQQEDSAVYLCASSLAPGTDTKYFGPGTRLTVL.

V usage is TRBV18 and J usage is TRBJ2-3; D ambiguous. The CDR3 consists of 13 residues. The V gene's germline CDR1 is KGHSH and CDR2 LQKENI. Trimming removed 5 bases from V and 0 bases from J, with 6 bases in between. The CDR3 coding sequence is TGTGCCAGCTCATCAGCGAGCACAGATACGCAGTATTTT. As protein: CASSSASTDTQYF. Filled out from reference TRBV18 and TRBJ2-3, the complete variable domain reads NAGVMQNPRHLVRRRGQEARLRCSPMKGHSHVYWYRQLPEEGLKFMVYLQKENIIDESGMPKERFSAEFPKEGPSILRIQQVVRGDSAAYFCASSSASTDTQYFGPGTRLTVL.

This clonotype was detected only a few times. This CDR3 reads CASRSRGPSSYNEQFF. The CDR3 DNA follows: TGTGCCAGCAGGTCCAGGGGACCCAGCTCCTACAATGAGCAGTTCTTC. J is TRBJ2-1 and V is TRBV12-3 or TRBV12-4; possibly TRBD1 for D (6 bases). This CDR3 has 16 residues. V dropped 6 bases and J dropped 0 bases, with 15 bases sitting between them.

The CDR3 loop is CMAERMNTEAFF. The CDR3, as DNA: TGCATGGCAGAACGCATGAACACTGAAGCTTTCTTT. This chain uses TRBV29-1 with TRBJ1-1; unclear D gene. The germline V gene encodes CDR1 SQVTM and CDR2 ANQGSEA. CDR3 length: 12 amino acids. Filled out from reference TRBV29-1 and TRBJ1-1, the complete variable domain reads SAVISQKPSRDICQRGTSLTIQCQVDSQVTMMFWYRQQPGQSLTLIATANQGSEATYESGFVIDKFPISRPNLTFSTLTVSNMSPEDSSIYLCMAERMNTEAFFGQGTRLTVV.

Only a few counts were recorded for this clonotype. The chain has TRBV5-1 and TRBJ2-2; 8 nucleotides align to TRBD1. After removal of 0 bases from V and 0 bases from J, the junction contained 1 base not matched to a gene. Germline loops: CDR1 SGHRS, CDR2 YFSETQ. This CDR3 has 16 residues. The CDR3 region is CASSLAGQANTGELFF. CDR3 coding DNA: TGCGCCAGCAGCTTGGCGGGACAGGCGAACACCGGGGAGCTGTTTTTT.

The V gene is TRBV29-1, the J gene TRBJ2-7; D is ambiguous. The V gene's germline CDR1 is SQVTM and CDR2 ANQGSEA. Trimming left V 5 bases short and J 10 bases short, with 21 bases between. The CDR3 consists of 13 residues. CDR3: CSVKETVPPYQYV. In nucleotides, the CDR3 is TGCAGCGTTAAGGAGACGGTTCCTCCCTACCAGTACGTC.

This chain connects TRBV5-1 to TRBJ2-4, with 11 bases matching TRBD1. Germline CDR1 SGHRS, CDR2 YFSETQ. With V trimmed by 2 bases and J by 1 base, 5 bases remained unmatched. The CDR3 loop spans 17 amino acids. This CDR3 is CASSFGQGAEAKNIQYF. Written as DNA, the CDR3 is TGCGCCAGCAGCTTCGGACAGGGGGCGGAGGCCAAAAACATTCAGTACTTC.

This clonotype showed up just a few times. The rearrangement joins TRBV7-3 to TRBJ2-5, with 8 positions matching TRBD1. V lost 2 bases to trimming and J lost 0 bases; unmatched junction nucleotides: 5. The germline V gene has CDR1 SGHTA and CDR2 FQGTGA. This CDR3 contains 16 residues. The DNA of the CDR3 is TGTGCCAGCAGCTTAGTCGGACAGGGTAACCAAGAGACCCAGTACTTC. Its protein is CASSLVGQGNQETQYF.

This clonotype was counted between two and nine times. This chain connects TRBV19 to TRBJ2-3; TRBD2 aligns across 14 bases. Germline trimming cut 5 bases from V and 1 base from J; bases unmatched to any gene: 5. The germline gives CDR1 LNHDA, CDR2 SQIVND (reference sequence). CDR3 length equals 17 residues. Written as DNA, the CDR3 is TGTGCCAGTAGTCCCGGGACTAGCGGGGGAGGCACAGATACGCAGTATTTT. This codes for CASSPGTSGGGTDTQYF.

The chain recombines TRBV6-2 or TRBV6-3 with TRBJ2-3; 8 nucleotides agree with TRBD2. The V gene's germline CDR1 is MNHEY and CDR2 SVGEGT. With V trimmed by 5 bases and J by 3 bases, 10 bases remained unmatched. The CDR3 runs 16 residues. The CDR3 is CASSRSGTRLTDTQYF. CDR3 DNA sequence: TGTGCCAGCAGTCGCTCCGGGACTAGATTGACAGATACGCAGTATTTT.

The table lists this clonotype with a few counts. The junction departs from germline at one end; a sequencing error may be responsible. V usage is TRBV7-2 and J usage is TRBJ2-3; D unclear. CDR1 and CDR2 (germline): SGHTA, FQGNSA. This CDR3 has 10 residues. The CDR3 loop is CASSTNTQYF. Here the CDR3 DNA reads TGTGCCAGCAGCACAAATACGCAGTATTTT.

This chain links TRBV7-8 with TRBJ2-2; 8 bases are a match to TRBD1. The trim removed 5 bases at V and 7 bases at J, leaving 9 bases unmatched. Germline loops: CDR1 SGHVS, CDR2 FQNEAQ. This CDR3 region has 15 residues. CDR3 nucleotides: TGTGCCAGCAGCACCCGGACAGGGCTGAGCGGGGAGCTGTTTTTT. Protein sequence: CASSTRTGLSGELFF.

In this sample, this clonotype turned up a few times. The chain recombines TRBV10-3 with TRBJ2-7, with 8 bases aligning to TRBD1. The CDR3 covers 14 residues. V was pared by 6 bases and J by 2 bases, with 6 bases of the junction left unmatched. CDR1 and CDR2 (germline): ENHRY, SYGVKD. The CDR3 DNA sequence: TGTGCCATCAGAGAAGACAGGGGCCCCTACGAGCAGTACTTC. It yields the protein CAIREDRGPYEQYF.